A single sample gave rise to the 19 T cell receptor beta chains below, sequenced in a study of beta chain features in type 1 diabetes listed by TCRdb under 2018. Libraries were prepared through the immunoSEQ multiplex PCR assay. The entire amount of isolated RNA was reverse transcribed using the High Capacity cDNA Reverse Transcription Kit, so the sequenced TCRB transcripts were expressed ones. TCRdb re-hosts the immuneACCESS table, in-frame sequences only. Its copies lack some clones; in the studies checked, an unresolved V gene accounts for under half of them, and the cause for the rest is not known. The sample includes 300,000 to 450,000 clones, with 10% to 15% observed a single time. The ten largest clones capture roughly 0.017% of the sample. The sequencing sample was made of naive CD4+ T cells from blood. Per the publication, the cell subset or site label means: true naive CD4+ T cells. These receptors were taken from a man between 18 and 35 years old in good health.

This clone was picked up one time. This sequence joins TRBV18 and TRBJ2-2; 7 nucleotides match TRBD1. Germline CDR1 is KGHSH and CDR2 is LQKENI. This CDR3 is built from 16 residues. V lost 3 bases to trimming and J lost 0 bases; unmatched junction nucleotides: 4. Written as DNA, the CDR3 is TGTGCCAGCTCACCTGGGACAGTATCGAACACCGGGGAGCTGTTTTTT. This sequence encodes CASSPGTVSNTGELFF.

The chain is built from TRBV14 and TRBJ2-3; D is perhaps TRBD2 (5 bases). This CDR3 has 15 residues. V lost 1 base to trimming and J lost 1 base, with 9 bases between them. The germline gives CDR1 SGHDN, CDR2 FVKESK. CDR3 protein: CASSQAGLGTDTQYF. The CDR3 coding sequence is TGTGCCAGCAGCCAAGCGGGGTTGGGCACAGATACGCAGTATTTT. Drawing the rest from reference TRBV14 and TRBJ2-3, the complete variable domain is EAGVTQFPSHSVIEKGQTVTLRCDPISGHDNLYWYRRVMGKEIKFLLHFVKESKQDESGMPNNRFLAERTGGTYSTLKVQPAELEDSGVYFCASSQAGLGTDTQYFGPGTRLTVL.

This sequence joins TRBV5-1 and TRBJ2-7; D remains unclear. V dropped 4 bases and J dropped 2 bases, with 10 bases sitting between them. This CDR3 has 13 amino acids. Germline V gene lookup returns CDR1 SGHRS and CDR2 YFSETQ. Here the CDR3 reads CASSRDNPYEQYF. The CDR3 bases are TGCGCCAGCAGCAGAGACAATCCCTACGAGCAGTACTTC.

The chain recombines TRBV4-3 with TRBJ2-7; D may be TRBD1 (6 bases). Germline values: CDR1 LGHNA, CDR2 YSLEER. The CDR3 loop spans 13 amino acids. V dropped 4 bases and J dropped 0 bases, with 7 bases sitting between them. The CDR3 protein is CASSRDTSYEQYF. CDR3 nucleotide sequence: TGCGCCAGCAGCCGGGACACCTCCTACGAGCAGTACTTC.

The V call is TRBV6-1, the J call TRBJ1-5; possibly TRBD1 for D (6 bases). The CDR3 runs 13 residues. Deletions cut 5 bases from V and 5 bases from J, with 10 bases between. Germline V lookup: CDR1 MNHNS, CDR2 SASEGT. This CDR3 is CASSWTEHQPQHF. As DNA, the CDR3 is TGTGCCAGCAGTTGGACAGAACATCAGCCCCAGCATTTT.

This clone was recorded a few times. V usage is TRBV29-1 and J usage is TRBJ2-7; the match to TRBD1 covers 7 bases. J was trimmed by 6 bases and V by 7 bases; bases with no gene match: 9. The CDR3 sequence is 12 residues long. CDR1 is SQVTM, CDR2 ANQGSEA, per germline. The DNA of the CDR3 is TGCAGCGCCATAATACCAGGGGGCGAGCAGTACTTC. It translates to CSAIIPGGEQYF.

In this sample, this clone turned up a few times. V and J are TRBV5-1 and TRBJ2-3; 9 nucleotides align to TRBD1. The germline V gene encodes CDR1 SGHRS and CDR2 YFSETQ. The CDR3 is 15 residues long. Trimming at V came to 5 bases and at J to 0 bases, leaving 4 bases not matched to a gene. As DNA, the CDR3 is TGCGCCAGCAGTACGGACAGGGGCAGCACAGATACGCAGTATTTT. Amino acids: CASSTDRGSTDTQYF.

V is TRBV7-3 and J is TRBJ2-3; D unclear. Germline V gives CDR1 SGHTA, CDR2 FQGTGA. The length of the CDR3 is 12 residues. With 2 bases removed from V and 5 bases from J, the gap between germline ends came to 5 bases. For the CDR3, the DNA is TGTGCCAGCAGCTTAGGCCGAGATACGCAGTATTTT. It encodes CASSLGRDTQYF.

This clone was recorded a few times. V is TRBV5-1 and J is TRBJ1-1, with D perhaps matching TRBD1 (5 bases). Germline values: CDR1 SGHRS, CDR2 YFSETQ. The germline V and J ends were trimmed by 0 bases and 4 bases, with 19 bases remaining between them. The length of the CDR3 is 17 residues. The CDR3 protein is CASSLAPSGGEPTEAFF. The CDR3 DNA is TGCGCCAGCAGCTTGGCTCCTAGTGGGGGGGAACCCACTGAAGCTTTCTTT.

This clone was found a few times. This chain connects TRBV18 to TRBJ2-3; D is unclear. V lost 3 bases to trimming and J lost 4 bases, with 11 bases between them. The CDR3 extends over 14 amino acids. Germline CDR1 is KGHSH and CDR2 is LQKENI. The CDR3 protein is CASSPSVSADTQYF. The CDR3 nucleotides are TGTGCCAGCTCACCTTCCGTTAGTGCAGATACGCAGTATTTT. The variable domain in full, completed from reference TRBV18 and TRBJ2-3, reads NAGVMQNPRHLVRRRGQEARLRCSPMKGHSHVYWYRQLPEEGLKFMVYLQKENIIDESGMPKERFSAEFPKEGPSILRIQQVVRGDSAAYFCASSPSVSADTQYFGPGTRLTVL.

CDR3 bases: TGTGCCACCAGCAGAGACGGACAGGGGAGGCAGGGCTACACCTTC. Translation: CATSRDGQGRQGYTF. The chain couples TRBV15 to TRBJ1-2; 9 nucleotides line up with TRBD1. The CDR3 extends over 15 amino acids. Trimming removed 0 bases from V and 8 bases from J; junction bases left unmatched: 7. Germline CDR1 LNHNV, CDR2 YYDKDF (reference sequence).

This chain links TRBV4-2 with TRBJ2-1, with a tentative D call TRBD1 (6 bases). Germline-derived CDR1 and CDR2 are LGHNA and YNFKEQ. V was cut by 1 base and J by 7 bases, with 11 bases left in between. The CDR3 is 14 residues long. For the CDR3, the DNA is TGTGCCAGCAGCCAAGTACCGGACAGAAATGAGCAGTTCTTC. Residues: CASSQVPDRNEQFF.

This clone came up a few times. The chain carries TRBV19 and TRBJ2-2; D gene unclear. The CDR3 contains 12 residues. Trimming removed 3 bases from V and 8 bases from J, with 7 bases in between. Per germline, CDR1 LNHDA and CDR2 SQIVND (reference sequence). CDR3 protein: CASSMMAGELFF. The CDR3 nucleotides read TGTGCCAGTAGTATGATGGCAGGGGAGCTGTTTTTT.

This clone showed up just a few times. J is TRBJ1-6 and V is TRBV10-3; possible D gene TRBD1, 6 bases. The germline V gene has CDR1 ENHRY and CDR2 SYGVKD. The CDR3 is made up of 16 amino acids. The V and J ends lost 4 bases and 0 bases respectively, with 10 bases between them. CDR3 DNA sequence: TGTGCCATCAGTGCGGGGGGGGCCTCCTATAATTCACCCCTCCACTTT. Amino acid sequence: CAISAGGASYNSPLHF.

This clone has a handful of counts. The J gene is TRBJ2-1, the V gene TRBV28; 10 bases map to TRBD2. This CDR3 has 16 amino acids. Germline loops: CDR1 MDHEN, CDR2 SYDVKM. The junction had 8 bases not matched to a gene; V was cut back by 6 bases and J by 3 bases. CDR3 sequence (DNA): TGTGCCAGCAGCTACTCCGGGACTAGCGACTACAATGAGCAGTTCTTC. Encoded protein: CASSYSGTSDYNEQFF.

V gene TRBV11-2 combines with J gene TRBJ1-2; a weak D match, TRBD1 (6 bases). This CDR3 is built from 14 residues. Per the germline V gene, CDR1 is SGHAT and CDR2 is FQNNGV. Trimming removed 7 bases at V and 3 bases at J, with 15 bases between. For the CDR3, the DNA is TGTGCCAGCACCACCACCCCAGGGGACTATGGCTACACCTTC. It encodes CASTTTPGDYGYTF.

The DNA of the CDR3 is TGTGCCAGCAGCTTAACCCCCTTGGACAGCCTTAGCACAGATACGCAGTATTTT. Residues: CASSLTPLDSLSTDTQYF. The V and J genes are TRBV7-3 and TRBJ2-3, with D perhaps TRBD1 (6 bases). The V gene's germline CDR1 is SGHTA and CDR2 FQGTGA. The CDR3 covers 18 residues. Trimming left V 0 bases short and J 0 bases short, with 16 bases between.

The DNA of the CDR3 is TGTGCCTGGACACAGGGCTTTGAAGCTTTCTTT. Protein product: CAWTQGFEAFF. The chain joins TRBV30 to TRBJ1-1; D may be TRBD1 (6 bases). With 4 bases removed from V and 7 bases from J, the gap between germline ends came to 10 bases. CDR1 is GTSNPN and CDR2 is SVGIG in the germline V gene (reference sequence). The length of the CDR3 is 11 residues.

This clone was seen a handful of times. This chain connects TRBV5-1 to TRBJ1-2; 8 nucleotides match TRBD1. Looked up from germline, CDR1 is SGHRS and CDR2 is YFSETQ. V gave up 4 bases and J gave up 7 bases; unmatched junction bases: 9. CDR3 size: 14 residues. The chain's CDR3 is CASSLGQGDVGYTF. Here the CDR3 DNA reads TGCGCCAGCAGCCTAGGACAGGGAGATGTTGGCTACACCTTC.